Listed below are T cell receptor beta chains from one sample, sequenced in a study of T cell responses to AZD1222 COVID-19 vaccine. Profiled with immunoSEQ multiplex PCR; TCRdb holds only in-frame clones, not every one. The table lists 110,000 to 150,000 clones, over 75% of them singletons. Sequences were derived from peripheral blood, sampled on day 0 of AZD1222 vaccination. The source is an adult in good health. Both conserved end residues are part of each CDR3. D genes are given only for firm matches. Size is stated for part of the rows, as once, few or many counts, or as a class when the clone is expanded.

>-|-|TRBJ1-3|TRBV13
TGTGCCAGCAGCTTAGGCCCAGGAGGAAACACCATATATTTT
CASSLGPGGNTIYF
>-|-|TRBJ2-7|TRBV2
TGTGCCAGCAGACCCTTTTCCTACGAGCAGTACTTC
CASRPFSYEQYF
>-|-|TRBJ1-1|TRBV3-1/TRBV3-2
TGTGCCAGCAGCTTCAACACTGAAGCTTTCTTT
CASSFNTEAFF
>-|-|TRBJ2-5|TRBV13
TGTGCCAGCAGCTACGGGGGGCGGGAGACCCAGTACTTC
CASSYGGRETQYF
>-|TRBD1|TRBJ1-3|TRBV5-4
TGTGCCAGCAGCCCGACAGGGGGAAGTGGAAACACCATATATTTT
CASSPTGGSGNTIYF
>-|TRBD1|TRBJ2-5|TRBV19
TGTGCCAGTAGTATCCTCCTCGCACAGGGGATGCGGGAGACCCAGTACTTC
CASSILLAQGMRETQYF
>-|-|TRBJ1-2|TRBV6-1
TGTGCCAGCAGTGAAGCGCACATCAGGGGTCGATATGGCTACACCTTC
CASSEAHIRGRYGYTF
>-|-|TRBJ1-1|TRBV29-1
TGCAGCGCTACCAACCCTCAAGGCCGAAAGACGACTGAAGCTTTCTTT
CSATNPQGRKTTEAFF
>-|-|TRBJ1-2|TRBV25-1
TGTGCCAGCAGTGACAGCTTAGTATATGGCTACACCTTC
CASSDSLVYGYTF
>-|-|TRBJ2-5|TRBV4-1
TGCGCCAGCAGCCAAGATCCGGGGTTCGGGGAGACCCAGTACTTC
CASSQDPGFGETQYF
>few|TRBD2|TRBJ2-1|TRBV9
TGTGCCAGCAGCCCTGAAGGAGCGGGAGGTAATAATGAGCAGTTCTTC
CASSPEGAGGNNEQFF
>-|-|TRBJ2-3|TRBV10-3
TGTGCCATCAGCGCCACACTAGGGTCAGATACGCAGTATTTT
CAISATLGSDTQYF
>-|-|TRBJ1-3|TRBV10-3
TGTGCCAGCAGGGAATCCTCTGGAAACACCATATATTTT
CASRESSGNTIYF
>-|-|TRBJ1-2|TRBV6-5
TGTGCCAGCAGTCCGGACATCCGGGACACCTTC
CASSPDIRDTF
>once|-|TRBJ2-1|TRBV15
TGTGCCACCAGCGGAATTACACTAGCAACCTACAATGAGCAGTTCTTC
CATSGITLATYNEQFF
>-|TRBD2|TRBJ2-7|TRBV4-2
TGTGCCAGCAGCCTTCTAGCGGGACGATCCTACGAGCAGTACTTC
CASSLLAGRSYEQYF
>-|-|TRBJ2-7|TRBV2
TGTGCCAGCAGTGAGGACGGGCCATTTTTTGGGCAGTACTTC
CASSEDGPFFGQYF
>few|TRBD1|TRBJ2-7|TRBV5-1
TGCGCCAGCAGCTTGGCGGGCCCCGGGACAGTCGCATACGAGCAGTACTTC
CASSLAGPGTVAYEQYF
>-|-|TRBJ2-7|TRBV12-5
TGTGCTAGTGGAAATGCCCCCTACGAGCAGTACTTC
CASGNAPYEQYF
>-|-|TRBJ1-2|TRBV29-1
TGCAGCGTTGAGCCGACCCTTAACTATGGCTACACCTTC
CSVEPTLNYGYTF
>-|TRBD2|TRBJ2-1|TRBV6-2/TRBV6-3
TGTGCCAGCAGTCCCGCTACTAGCGGGGGGGCCTTTGAGCAGTTCTTC
CASSPATSGGAFEQFF
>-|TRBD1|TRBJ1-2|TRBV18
TGTGCCAGCTCCCGGGGGACAGACCTAAGTGGCTACACCTTC
CASSRGTDLSGYTF
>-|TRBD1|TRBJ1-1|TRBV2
TGTGCCGGATCAACACAGGGGCTTACTGAAGCTTTCTTT
CAGSTQGLTEAFF
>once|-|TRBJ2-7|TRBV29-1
TGCAGCGTGGTCCAGGGATTCTACGAGCAGTACTTC
CSVVQGFYEQYF
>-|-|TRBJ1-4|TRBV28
TGTGCCAGCAGTTTGTATGAAAAACTGTTTTTT
CASSLYEKLFF
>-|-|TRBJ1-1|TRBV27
TGTGCCAGCAGTCCCCCTAGGGGCGGAGGGACTGAAGCTTTCTTT
CASSPPRGGGTEAFF
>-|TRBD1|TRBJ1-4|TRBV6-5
TGTGCCAGTGCCTCCGGGACAGTGAGTGAAAAACTGTTTTTT
CASASGTVSEKLFF
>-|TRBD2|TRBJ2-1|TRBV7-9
TGTGCCAGCAAATACATAGCGGGAGTCATGAGCAATGAGCAGTTCTTC
CASKYIAGVMSNEQFF
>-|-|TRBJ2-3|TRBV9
TGTGCCAGCAGCGGGGGCTCAGGGAGAAGCACAGATACGCAGTATTTT
CASSGGSGRSTDTQYF
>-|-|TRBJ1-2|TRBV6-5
TGTGCCAGCAGTCCGTCGCCCGGGGTTAACTATGGCTACACCTTC
CASSPSPGVNYGYTF
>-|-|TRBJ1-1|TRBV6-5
TGTGCCAGCAGTTCGGACGGTTTGAACACTGAAGCTTTCTTT
CASSSDGLNTEAFF
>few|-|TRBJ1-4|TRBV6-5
TGTGCCAGCAGTTTTACTCTAGGTACGGGTGAAAAACTGTTTTTT
CASSFTLGTGEKLFF
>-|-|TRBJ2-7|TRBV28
TGTGCCAGCAGTTCGACCAGCCCCAGGGGCGAGCAGTACTTC
CASSSTSPRGEQYF
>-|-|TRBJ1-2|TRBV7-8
TGTGCCAGCAGCCCGGACGGTTTAGGTGGCTACACCTTC
CASSPDGLGGYTF
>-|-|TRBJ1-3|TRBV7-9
TGTGCCAGCAGGACTGGAAACACCATATATTTT
CASRTGNTIYF
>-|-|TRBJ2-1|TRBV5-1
TGCGCCAGCAGCTTGGCCGAAGGGGAGCAGTTCTTC
CASSLAEGEQFF
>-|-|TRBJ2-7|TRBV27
TGTGCCAGCAAAGCCCCCGGGACCGCGAGTGAGCAGTACTTC
CASKAPGTASEQYF
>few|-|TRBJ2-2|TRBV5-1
TGCGCCAGCAGCTTAGGGGAGGACACCGGGGAGCTGTTTTTT
CASSLGEDTGELFF
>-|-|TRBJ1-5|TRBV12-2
TGTGCAAGTCGCTTCATGTCAGGGTATGGCAATCAGCCCCAGCATTTT
CASRFMSGYGNQPQHF
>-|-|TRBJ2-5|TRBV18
TGTGCCAGCTCACTATACTCCGGGACGAAGAATGGGGAGACCCAGTACTTC
CASSLYSGTKNGETQYF
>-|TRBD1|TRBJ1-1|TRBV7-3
TGTGCCAGCAGCCTTAGAGGGGGACAGTTAAACACTGAAGCTTTCTTT
CASSLRGGQLNTEAFF
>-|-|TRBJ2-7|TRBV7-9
TGTGCCAGCAGCTGGACCGGCGGAGAGCAGTACTTC
CASSWTGGEQYF
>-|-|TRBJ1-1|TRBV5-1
TGCGCCAGCAGCTTACGGGGGGAAAACACTGAAGCTTTCTTT
CASSLRGENTEAFF
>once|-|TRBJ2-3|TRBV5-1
TGCGCCAGCAGCGTGGAGGGCCCCCAAGATACGCAGTATTTT
CASSVEGPQDTQYF
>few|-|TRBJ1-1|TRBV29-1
TGCAGCGTTGAGGGCTCAAGGCAGACTGAAGCTTTCTTT
CSVEGSRQTEAFF
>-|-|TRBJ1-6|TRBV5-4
TGTGCCAGCAGCTTATCTAGAGGGAATTCACCCCTCCACTTT
CASSLSRGNSPLHF
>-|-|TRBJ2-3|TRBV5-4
TGTGCCAGCAGCTTGATTTTGGAGGGGTCGCATACGCAGTATTTT
CASSLILEGSHTQYF
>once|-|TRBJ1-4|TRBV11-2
TGTGCCAGCAGCTCGTGGGGGACTCGAGAAAAACTGTTTTTT
CASSSWGTREKLFF
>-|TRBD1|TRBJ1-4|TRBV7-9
TGTGCCAGCAGCTCGCGGGACAGGGTTACGGATGAAAAACTGTTTTTT
CASSSRDRVTDEKLFF
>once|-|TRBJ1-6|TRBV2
TGTGCCAGCACGATATTTAATTCACCCCTCCACTTT
CASTIFNSPLHF
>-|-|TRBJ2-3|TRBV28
TGTGCCAGCAGTTTCGCCCACGGGCCGCCCGGGGGAGATACGCAGTATTTT
CASSFAHGPPGGDTQYF
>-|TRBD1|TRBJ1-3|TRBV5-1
TGCGCCAGCAGCCCGGGACAGGGCTCCTCTGGAAACACCATATATTTT
CASSPGQGSSGNTIYF
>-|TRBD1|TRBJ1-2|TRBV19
TGTGCCAGTAGTCGCTGGACAGGGGGCCTCACTAACTATGGCTACACCTTC
CASSRWTGGLTNYGYTF
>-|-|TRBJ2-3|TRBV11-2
TGTGCCAGCAGCCCGCCGACTAGAGCACAGTATTTT
CASSPPTRAQYF
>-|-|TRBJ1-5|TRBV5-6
TGTGCCAGCAGCAAGGGACCCAGGTCCCAGGGCAATCAGCCCCAGCATTTT
CASSKGPRSQGNQPQHF